The rows below give T cell receptor beta chains drawn from one sample of a study of blood T cell repertoires in COVID-19. Here immunoSEQ multiplex PCR was the method, and the copy in TCRdb shows in-frame clones only, minus some. Of around 140,000 clones listed, 85% to 90% are singletons. The sequenced material came from PBMCs or T cells enriched from blood (not recorded which). These receptors were obtained from a man in his sixties who had recovered from COVID-19. Each CDR3 is given without its conserved first and last residue. Fields, in order: clone size, V gene, J gene, CDR3 protein. For some rows the clone size is stated as once, few or many, or as a class when expanded; others skip it.

>-|TRBV29-1|TRBJ2-1
SVLTGVLIDEQF
>-|TRBV5-1|TRBJ1-5
ASSLDDSQPQH
>-|TRBV28|TRBJ2-7
ASSSSSGRTYEQY
>-|TRBV19|TRBJ1-5
ASSITGVTNQPQH
>once|TRBV27|TRBJ2-7
ASFFGYEQY
>-|TRBV25-1|TRBJ2-1
ASSELSAGRNEQF
>-|TRBV21-1|TRBJ2-2
ASSKVRALGGSGELF
>-|TRBV12-3/TRBV12-4|TRBJ1-2
ASSRDRLYGYT
>-|TRBV7-9|TRBJ1-6
ASSFTGSPLH
>-|TRBV30|TRBJ2-1
AWSVWGEGDYNEQF
>once|TRBV15|TRBJ1-5
ATSREVVQLSNQPQH
>-|TRBV18|TRBJ1-2
ASSNQGTDGYT
>once|TRBV2|TRBJ1-4
ASSERGYNEKLF
>few|TRBV2|TRBJ2-5
ASSTPGLAGGRETQY
>-|TRBV29-1|TRBJ2-3
SVGHLTDTQY
>once|TRBV4-1|TRBJ2-5
ASSRDREETQY
>-|TRBV10-3|TRBJ2-5
AISDGQGKIGETQY
>-|TRBV11-2|TRBJ2-5
ASSLGQGGEETQY
>-|TRBV3-1/TRBV3-2|TRBJ1-5
ASGDRGRNQPQH
>-|TRBV5-1|TRBJ1-2
ASSLGEQLNNYGYT
>-|TRBV3-1/TRBV3-2|TRBJ2-7
ASSFGTSGYEQY
>-|TRBV5-1|TRBJ1-2
ASSLSTGYGYT
>-|TRBV4-1|TRBJ2-1
ASSQDPNWHEQF
>-|TRBV12-3/TRBV12-4|TRBJ2-2
ASSPGLTGELF
>-|TRBV3-1/TRBV3-2|TRBJ1-1
ASSVQGPGTEAF
>-|TRBV28|TRBJ2-1
ASSLVLAGGPSNEQF
>-|TRBV24-1|TRBJ2-1
ASRGTSNLNEQF
>once|TRBV7-8|TRBJ1-6
ASSFRQGRYNSPLH
>-|TRBV9|TRBJ2-7
ASSPGLAGVSEQY
>-|TRBV4-1|TRBJ2-7
ASSPPGRGDEQY
>-|TRBV21-1|TRBJ1-5
ASSTQHDREWGQPQH
>-|TRBV7-9|TRBJ2-1
ASSLVRTSGTSSYNEQF
>-|TRBV3-1/TRBV3-2|TRBJ2-1
ASRAQGTRSYEQF
>once|TRBV5-5|TRBJ1-5
ASSPTGLEPQH
>once|TRBV6-5|TRBJ2-3
ASSYPQGHTQY
>-|TRBV28|TRBJ2-7
ASSSNSYYEQY
>few|TRBV5-4|TRBJ2-7
ASSLRTGGPNEQY
>-|TRBV5-1|TRBJ1-1
ASSLGLGQLNTEAF
>once|TRBV19|TRBJ2-2
ASETGQGNTGELF
>few|TRBV3-1/TRBV3-2|TRBJ1-2
ASSHWTGEDGYT
>few|TRBV7-9|TRBJ1-5
ASSFSNQPQH
>-|TRBV3-1/TRBV3-2|TRBJ1-2
ASSPGTGGRYGYT
>once|TRBV6-6|TRBJ1-6
ASSYPRQGSYSPLH
>once|TRBV28|TRBJ2-7
ASSRRGAGYEQY
>-|TRBV5-1|TRBJ1-1
ASSLDRVDTEAF
>-|TRBV2|TRBJ2-7
ASSNTYEQY
>-|TRBV7-9|TRBJ1-2
ASSLGSGVHYGYT
>once|TRBV18|TRBJ2-3
ASSPFRGTDTQY
>-|TRBV7-3|TRBJ1-5
ASSQDRGEPQH